This paragraph reports one T cell receptor beta chain. CDR3 length: 13 amino acids. Germline V CDR1 and CDR2: LNHDA, SQIVND (reference sequence). The ends were cut back, 4 bases at V and 8 bases at J, with 11 bases in the middle. Regarding time point: pretreatment peripheral blood. Individual patients had between 1 and 8 samples, taken pretreatment and on-treatment. Profiling relied on immunoSEQ multiplex PCR, and the TCRdb table lists in-frame clones only, not all of them. The data show 45,000 to 60,000 clones, approximately 78% seen once. This entry comes from a study of PD-L1 blockade in urothelial cancer.

This chain links TRBV19 with TRBJ1-4, with D perhaps matching TRBD1 (5 bases). The specimen was PBMCs, collected around atezolizumab (anti-PD-L1) treatment. The receptor comes from a man in his fifties or sixties with urothelial cancer. In nucleotides, the CDR3 is TGTGCCAGTAGTAAAGGGGTTAGGGAAAAACTGTTTTTT. Its translation: CASSKGVREKLFF.